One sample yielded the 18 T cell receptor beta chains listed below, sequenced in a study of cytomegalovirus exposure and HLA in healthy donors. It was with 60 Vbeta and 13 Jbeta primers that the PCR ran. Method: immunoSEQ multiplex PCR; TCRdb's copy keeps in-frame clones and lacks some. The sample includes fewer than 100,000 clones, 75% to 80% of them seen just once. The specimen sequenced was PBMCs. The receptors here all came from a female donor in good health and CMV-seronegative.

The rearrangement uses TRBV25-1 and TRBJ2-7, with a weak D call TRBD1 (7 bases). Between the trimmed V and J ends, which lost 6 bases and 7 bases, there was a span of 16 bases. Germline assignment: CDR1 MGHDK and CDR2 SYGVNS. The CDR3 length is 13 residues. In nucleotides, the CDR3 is TGTGCCAGCAGGGAGGGGGCACTAGAGGAGCAGTACTTC. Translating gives CASREGALEEQYF.

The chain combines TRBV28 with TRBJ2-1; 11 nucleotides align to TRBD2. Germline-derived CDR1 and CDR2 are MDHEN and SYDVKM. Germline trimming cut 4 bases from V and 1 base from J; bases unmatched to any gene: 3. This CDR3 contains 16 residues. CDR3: CASSSGTSGSYNEQFF. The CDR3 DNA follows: TGTGCCAGCAGTTCCGGGACTAGCGGATCCTACAATGAGCAGTTCTTC.

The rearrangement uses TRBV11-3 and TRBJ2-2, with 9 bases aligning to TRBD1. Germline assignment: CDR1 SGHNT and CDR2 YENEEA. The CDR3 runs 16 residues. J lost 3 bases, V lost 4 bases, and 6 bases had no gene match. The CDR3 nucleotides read TGTGCCAGCAGCTCACCGGGACAGGGCTACACCGGGGAGCTGTTTTTT. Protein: CASSSPGQGYTGELFF.

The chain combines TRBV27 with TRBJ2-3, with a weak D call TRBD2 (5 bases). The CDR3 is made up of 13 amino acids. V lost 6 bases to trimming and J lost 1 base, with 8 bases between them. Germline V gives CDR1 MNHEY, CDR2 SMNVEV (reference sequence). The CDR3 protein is CASRILGTDTQYF. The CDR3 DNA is TGTGCCAGCAGGATACTAGGCACAGATACGCAGTATTTT.

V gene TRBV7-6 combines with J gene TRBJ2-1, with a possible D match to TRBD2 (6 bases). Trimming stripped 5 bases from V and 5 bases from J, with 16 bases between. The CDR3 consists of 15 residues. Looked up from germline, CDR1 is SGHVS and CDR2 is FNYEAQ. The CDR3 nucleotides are TGTGCCAGCAGCCCCCGGGAGCCCCCAAACAATGAGCAGTTCTTC. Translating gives CASSPREPPNNEQFF.

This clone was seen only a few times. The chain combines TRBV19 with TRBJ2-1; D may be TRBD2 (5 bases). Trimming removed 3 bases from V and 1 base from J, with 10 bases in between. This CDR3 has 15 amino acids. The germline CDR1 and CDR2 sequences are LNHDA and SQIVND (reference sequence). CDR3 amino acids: CASSMKAASYNEQFF. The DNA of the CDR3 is TGTGCCAGTAGTATGAAAGCGGCTTCCTACAATGAGCAGTTCTTC.

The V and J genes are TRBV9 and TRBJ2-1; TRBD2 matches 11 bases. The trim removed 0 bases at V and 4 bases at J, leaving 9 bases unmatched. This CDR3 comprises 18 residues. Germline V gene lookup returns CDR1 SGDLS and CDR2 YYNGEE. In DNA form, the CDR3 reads TGTGCCAGCAGCGTAGCTACGACTAGCGGGGCGCTTTACAATGAGCAGTTCTTC. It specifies CASSVATTSGALYNEQFF.

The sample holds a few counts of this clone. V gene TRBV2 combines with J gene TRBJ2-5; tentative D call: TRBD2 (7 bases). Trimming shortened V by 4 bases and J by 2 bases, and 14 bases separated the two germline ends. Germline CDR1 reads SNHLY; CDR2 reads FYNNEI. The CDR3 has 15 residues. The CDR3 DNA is TGTGCCAGCAGTGTGGGGGGGGGCTTTCAAGAGACCCAGTACTTC. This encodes CASSVGGGFQETQYF.

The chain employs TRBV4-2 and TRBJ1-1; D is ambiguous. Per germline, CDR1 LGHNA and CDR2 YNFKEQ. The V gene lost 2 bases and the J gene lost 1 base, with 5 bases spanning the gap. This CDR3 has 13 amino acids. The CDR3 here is CASSQLPNTEAFF. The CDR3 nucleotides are TGTGCCAGCAGCCAACTACCGAACACTGAAGCTTTCTTT.

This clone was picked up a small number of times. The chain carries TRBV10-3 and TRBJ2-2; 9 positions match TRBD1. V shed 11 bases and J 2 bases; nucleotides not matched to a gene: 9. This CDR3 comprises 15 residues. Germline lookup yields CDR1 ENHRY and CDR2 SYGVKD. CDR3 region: CAAAGQGKNTGELFF. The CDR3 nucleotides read TGTGCCGCAGCGGGACAGGGAAAAAACACCGGGGAGCTGTTTTTT.

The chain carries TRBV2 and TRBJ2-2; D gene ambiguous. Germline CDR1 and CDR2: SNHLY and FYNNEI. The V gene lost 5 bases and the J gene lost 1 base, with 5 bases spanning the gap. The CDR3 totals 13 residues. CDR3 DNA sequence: TGTGCCAGCAGTTATTTGAACACCGGGGAGCTGTTTTTT. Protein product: CASSYLNTGELFF. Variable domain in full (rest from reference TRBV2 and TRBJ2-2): EPEVTQTPSHQVTQMGQEVILRCVPISNHLYFYWYRQILGQKVEFLVSFYNNEISEKSEIFDDQFSVERPDGSNFTLKIRSTKLEDSAMYFCASSYLNTGELFFGEGSRLTVL.

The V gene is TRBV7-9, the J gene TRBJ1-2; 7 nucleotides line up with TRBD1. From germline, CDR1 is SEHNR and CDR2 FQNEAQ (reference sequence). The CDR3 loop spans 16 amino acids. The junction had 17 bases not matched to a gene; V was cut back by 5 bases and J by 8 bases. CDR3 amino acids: CASSQAATGVVGGYTF. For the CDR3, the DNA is TGTGCCAGCAGCCAAGCTGCTACAGGGGTCGTTGGAGGCTACACCTTC.

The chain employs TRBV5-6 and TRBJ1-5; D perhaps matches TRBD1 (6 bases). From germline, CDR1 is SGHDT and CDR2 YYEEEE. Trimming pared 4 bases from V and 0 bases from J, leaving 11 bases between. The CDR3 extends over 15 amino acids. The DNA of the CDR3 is TGTGCCAGCAGCCAGGGACATTATAGCAATCAGCCCCAGCATTTT. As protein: CASSQGHYSNQPQHF.

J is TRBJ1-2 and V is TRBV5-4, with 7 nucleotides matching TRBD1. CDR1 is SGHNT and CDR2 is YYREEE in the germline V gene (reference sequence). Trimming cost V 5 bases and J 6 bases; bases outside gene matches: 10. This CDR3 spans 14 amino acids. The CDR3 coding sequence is TGTGCCAGCAGTTACCAGACAGGGCGGGATGGCTACACCTTC. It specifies CASSYQTGRDGYTF.

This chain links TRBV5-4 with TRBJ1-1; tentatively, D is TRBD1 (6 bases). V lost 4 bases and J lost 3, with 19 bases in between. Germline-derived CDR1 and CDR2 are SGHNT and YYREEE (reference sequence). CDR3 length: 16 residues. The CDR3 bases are TGTGCCAGCAGCCCCTGGGGGCTCAGAAGAGACACTGAAGCTTTCTTT. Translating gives CASSPWGLRRDTEAFF. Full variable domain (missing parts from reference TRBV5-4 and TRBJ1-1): ETGVTQSPTHLIKTRGQQVTLRCSSQSGHNTVSWYQQALGQGPQFIFQYYREEENGRGNFPPRFSGLQFPNYSSELNVNALELDDSALYLCASSPWGLRRDTEAFFGQGTRLTVV.

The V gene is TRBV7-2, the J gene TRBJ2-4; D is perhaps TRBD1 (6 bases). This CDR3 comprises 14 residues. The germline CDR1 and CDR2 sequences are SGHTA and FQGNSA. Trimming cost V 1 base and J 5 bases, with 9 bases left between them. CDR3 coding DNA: TGTGCCAGCAGCTTAGAACAGGGCCAAAACATTCAGTACTTC. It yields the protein CASSLEQGQNIQYF.

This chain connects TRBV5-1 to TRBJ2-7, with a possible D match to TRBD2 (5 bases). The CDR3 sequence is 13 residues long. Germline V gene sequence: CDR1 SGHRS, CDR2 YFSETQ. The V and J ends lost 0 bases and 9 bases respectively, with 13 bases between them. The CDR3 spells CASSLEELGRQYF. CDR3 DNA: TGCGCCAGCAGCTTGGAGGAACTGGGGAGGCAGTACTTC.

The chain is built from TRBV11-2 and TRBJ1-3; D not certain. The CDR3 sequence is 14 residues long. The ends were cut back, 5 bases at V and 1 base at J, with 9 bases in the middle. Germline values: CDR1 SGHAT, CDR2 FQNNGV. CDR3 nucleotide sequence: TGTGCCAGCAGCCCACAGTTATCTGGAAACACCATATATTTT. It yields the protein CASSPQLSGNTIYF.